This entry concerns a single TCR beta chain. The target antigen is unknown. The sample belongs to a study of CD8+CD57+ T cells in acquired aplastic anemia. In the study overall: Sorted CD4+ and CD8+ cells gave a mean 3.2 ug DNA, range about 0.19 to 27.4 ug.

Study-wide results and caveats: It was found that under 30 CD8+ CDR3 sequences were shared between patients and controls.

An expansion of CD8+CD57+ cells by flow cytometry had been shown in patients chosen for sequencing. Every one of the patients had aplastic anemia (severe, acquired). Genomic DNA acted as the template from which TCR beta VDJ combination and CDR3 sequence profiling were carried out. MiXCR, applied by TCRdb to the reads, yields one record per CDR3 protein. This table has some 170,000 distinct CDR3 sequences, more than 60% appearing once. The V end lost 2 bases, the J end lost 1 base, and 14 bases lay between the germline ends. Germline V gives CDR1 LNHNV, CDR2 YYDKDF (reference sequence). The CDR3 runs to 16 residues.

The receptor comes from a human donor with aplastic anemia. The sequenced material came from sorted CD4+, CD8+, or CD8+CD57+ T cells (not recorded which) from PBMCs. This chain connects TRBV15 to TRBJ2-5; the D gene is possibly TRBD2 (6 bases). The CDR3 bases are TGTGCCACCAGCAGAACCCGGGGACTGAGCCAAGAGACCCAGTACTTC. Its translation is CATSRTRGLSQETQYF.